This TCR beta chain was sequenced during a study of human T cells and chemical hapten exposure. Time point indicated: patch test 3, about 24 weeks after DPC sensitization. As to treatment: therapeutic diphenylcyclopropenone sensitization with weekly scalp DPC. Using its own MiXCR run on the RACE reads, TCRdb lists one record per CDR3 protein. Among 99,000 or so distinct CDR3 sequences listed, 30% to 35% were seen once. CDR3 length: 15 residues. Germline loops: CDR1 LNHNV, CDR2 YYDKDF (reference sequence). Regarding this clonotype: One junction end disagrees with the germline gene, perhaps due to a read error.

The chain uses TRBV15 and TRBJ2-7, with unresolved D. The TCR was taken from a man aged 35 to 55 with alopecia areata. Some clones in this sample may be carry-over from other donors' samples. The sample was whole blood, taken in connection with sensitization to the hapten diphenylcyclopropenone (DPC). The CDR3 DNA reads as TGTGCCACCAGCAGAGATCACGGCGGATTCTACGAGCGGTACTTC. It translates to CATSRDHGGFYERYF. Drawing the rest from reference TRBV15 and TRBJ2-7, the complete variable domain is DAMVIQNPRYQVTQFGKPVTLSCSQTLNHNVMYWYQQKSSQAPKLLFHYYDKDFNNEADTPDNFQSRRPNTSFCFLDIRSPGLGDTAMYLCATSRDHGGFYERYFGPGTRLTVT.